The T cell receptor (beta chain) under discussion was sequenced for a study of OX40 agonist ivuxolimab in advanced cancers. Across the whole study: Mean age 60 years, range about 20 to 85; 82.7% male. Study-level points and caveats: Doses of 0.1 to 3.0 mg/kg were accompanied by clonal expansion of CD4+ and CD8+ blood T cells by week 6.

Sequenced by immunoSEQ multiplex PCR; TCRdb stores in-frame clones only, minus some. The sample yields roughly 100,000 clones, around 90% seen once. This clone was recorded only once. Antigen specificity is unknown. The identical CDR3 is also encoded by other nucleotide sequences in the sample. Germline loops: CDR1 LGHNA, CDR2 YSLEER. The CDR3 is 14 residues long. Trimming pared 0 bases from V and 4 bases from J, leaving 7 bases between. V gene TRBV4-3 combines with J gene TRBJ1-5, with D hard to call. The receptor comes from an adult with an advanced solid tumor such as melanoma, head and neck, liver or kidney cancer. The sequences come from CD4+ or CD8+ T cells sorted from blood, collected in a trial of the OX40 agonist ivuxolimab. CDR3: CASSQEKGNQPQHF. CDR3 coding DNA: TGCGCCAGCAGCCAAGAAAAAGGGAATCAGCCCCAGCATTTT.